This TCR beta chain was obtained from a study of technical replicates of blood from several donors. Here immunoSEQ multiplex PCR was the method, and the copy in TCRdb shows in-frame clones only, minus some. This sample has some 80,000 clones, with approximately 97% found just once. V was clipped by 8 bases and J by 2 bases, with 16 bases between them. The CDR3 loop spans 14 amino acids. Germline CDR1 reads MNHNS; CDR2 reads SASEGT. This TCR derives from a human donor in good health. Sequenced material: T cells isolated from PBMCs. The chain uses TRBV6-1 and TRBJ2-7; tentatively, D is TRBD2 (5 bases). The chain's CDR3 is CASLHGGRAYEQYF. CDR3 coding DNA: TGTGCCAGCCTTCACGGAGGTAGGGCCTACGAGCAGTACTTC.